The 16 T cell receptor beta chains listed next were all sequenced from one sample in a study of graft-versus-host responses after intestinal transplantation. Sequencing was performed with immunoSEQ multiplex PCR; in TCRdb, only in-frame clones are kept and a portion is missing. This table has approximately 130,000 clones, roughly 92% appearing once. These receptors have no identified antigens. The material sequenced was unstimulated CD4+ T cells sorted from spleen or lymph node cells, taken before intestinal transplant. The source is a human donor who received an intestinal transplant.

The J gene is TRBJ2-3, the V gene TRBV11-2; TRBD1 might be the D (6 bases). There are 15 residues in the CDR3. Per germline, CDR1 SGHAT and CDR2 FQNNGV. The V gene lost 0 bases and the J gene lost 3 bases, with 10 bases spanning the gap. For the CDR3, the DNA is TGTGCCAGCAGCTTAGACCAGGGACAAACAGATACGCAGTATTTT. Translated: CASSLDQGQTDTQYF.

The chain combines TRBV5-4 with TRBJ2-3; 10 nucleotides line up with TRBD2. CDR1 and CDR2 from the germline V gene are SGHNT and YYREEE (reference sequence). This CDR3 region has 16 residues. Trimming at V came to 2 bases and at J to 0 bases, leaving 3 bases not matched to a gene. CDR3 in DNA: TGTGCCAGCAGCTTTAGCGGGGGGATAAGCACAGATACGCAGTATTTT. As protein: CASSFSGGISTDTQYF.

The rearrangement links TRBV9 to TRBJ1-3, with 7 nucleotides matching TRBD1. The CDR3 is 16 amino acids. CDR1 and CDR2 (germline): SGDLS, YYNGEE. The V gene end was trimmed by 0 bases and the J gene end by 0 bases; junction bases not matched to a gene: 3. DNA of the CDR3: TGTGCCAGCAGCGTAGATGCAGGGGGCTCTGGAAACACCATATATTTT. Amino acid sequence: CASSVDAGGSGNTIYF. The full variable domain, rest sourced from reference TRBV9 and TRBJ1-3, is DSGVTQTPKHLITATGQRVTLRCSPRSGDLSVYWYQQSLDQGLQFLIQYYNGEERAKGNILERFSAQQFPDLHSELNLSSLELGDSALYFCASSVDAGGSGNTIYFGEGSWLTVV.

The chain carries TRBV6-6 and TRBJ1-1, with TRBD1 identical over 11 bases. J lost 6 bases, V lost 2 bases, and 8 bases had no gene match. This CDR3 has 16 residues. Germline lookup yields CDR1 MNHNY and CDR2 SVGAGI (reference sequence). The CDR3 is CASSYTGTGGKAEAFF. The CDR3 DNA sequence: TGTGCCAGCAGTTACACCGGGACAGGGGGAAAGGCTGAAGCTTTCTTT.

The DNA of the CDR3 is TGTGCCAGCAGCCCAGGGTCGTATGAAAAACTGTTTTTT. Residues: CASSPGSYEKLFF. V usage is TRBV7-9 and J usage is TRBJ1-4, with D maybe TRBD1 (5 bases). The CDR3 consists of 13 residues. Looked up from germline, CDR1 is SEHNR and CDR2 is FQNEAQ (reference sequence). Trimming cost V 5 bases and J 6 bases, with 10 bases left between them.

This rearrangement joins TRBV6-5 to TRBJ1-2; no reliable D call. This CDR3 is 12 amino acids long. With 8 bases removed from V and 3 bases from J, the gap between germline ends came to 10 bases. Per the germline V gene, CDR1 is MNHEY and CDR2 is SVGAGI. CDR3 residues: CASSDFYYGYTF. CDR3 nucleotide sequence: TGTGCCAGCTCTGACTTTTACTATGGCTACACCTTC.

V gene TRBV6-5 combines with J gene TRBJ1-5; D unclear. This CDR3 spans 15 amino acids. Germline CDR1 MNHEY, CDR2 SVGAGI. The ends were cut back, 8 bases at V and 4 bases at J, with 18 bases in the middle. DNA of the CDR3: TGTGCCAGCGGAAAGACGGGGAGCAATAATCAGCCCCAGCATTTT. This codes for CASGKTGSNNQPQHF.

The CDR3, as DNA: TGTGCCAGCAGCTCCCGGAGCGGGGCGCGAACTGAAGCTTTCTTT. Translating gives CASSSRSGARTEAFF. The V call is TRBV9, the J call TRBJ1-1; D may be TRBD1 (5 bases). CDR3 size: 15 residues. The V end lost 4 bases, the J end lost 5 bases, and 18 bases lay between the germline ends. CDR1 SGDLS and CDR2 YYNGEE come from the germline V gene.

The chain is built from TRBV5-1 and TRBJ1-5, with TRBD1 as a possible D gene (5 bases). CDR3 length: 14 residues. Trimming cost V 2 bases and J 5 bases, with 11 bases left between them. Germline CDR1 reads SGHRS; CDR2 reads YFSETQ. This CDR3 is CASSFGDPDQPQHF. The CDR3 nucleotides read TGCGCCAGCAGCTTTGGGGACCCAGATCAGCCCCAGCATTTT.

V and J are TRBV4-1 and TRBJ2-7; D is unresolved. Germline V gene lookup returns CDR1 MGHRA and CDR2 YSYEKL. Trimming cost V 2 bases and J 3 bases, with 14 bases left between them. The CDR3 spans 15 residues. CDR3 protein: CASSQNYMLGYEQYF. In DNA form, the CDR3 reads TGCGCCAGCAGCCAAAATTACATGCTGGGCTACGAGCAGTACTTC.

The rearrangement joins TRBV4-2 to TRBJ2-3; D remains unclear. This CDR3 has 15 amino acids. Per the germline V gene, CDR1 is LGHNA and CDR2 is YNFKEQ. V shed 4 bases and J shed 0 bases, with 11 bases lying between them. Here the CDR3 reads CASSLPGPSTDTQYF. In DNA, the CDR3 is TGTGCCAGCAGCCTTCCGGGTCCCAGCACAGATACGCAGTATTTT.

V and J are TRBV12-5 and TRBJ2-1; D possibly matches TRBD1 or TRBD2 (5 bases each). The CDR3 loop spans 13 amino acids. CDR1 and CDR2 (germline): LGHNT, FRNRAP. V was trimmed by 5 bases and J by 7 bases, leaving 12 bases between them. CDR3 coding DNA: TGTGCTAGTGGTCAGGGACCGTTTAATGAGCAGTTCTTC. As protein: CASGQGPFNEQFF.

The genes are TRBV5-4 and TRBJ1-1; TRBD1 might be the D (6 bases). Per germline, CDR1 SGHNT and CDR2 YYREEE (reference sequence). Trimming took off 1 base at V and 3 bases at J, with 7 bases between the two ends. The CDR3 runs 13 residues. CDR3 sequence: CASSLQGHTEAFF. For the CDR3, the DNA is TGTGCCAGCAGCTTGCAGGGGCACACTGAAGCTTTCTTT.

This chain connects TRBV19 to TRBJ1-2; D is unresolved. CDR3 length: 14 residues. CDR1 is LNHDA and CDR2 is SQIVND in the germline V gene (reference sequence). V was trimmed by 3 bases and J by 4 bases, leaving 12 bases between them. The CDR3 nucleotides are TGTGCCAGTAGTATTCTAACAGAGGGCTATGGCTACACCTTC. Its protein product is CASSILTEGYGYTF.

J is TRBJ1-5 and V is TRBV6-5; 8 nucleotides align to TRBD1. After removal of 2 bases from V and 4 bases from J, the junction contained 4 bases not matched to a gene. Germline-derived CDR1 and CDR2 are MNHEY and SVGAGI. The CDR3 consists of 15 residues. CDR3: CASSYGTGENQPQHF. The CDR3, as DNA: TGTGCCAGCAGTTACGGGACAGGAGAGAATCAGCCCCAGCATTTT.

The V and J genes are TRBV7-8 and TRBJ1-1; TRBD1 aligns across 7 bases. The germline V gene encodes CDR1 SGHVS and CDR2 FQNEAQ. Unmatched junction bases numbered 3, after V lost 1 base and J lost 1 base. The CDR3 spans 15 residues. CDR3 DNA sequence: TGTGCCAGCAGCTTAGGGGCAGGGGGGAACACTGAAGCTTTCTTT. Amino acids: CASSLGAGGNTEAFF.